This T cell receptor beta chain is from a study of cytomegalovirus exposure and HLA in healthy donors. Notes on the study in general: In a later analysis, an Asian-associated ancestry cluster reportedly showed fewer N-insertions than the roughly 700-donor mean.

The primer mix had 60 Vbeta and 13 Jbeta primers. The table came from immunoSEQ multiplex PCR; TCRdb's copy has only in-frame clones and leaves some out. The repertoire holds approximately 72,000 clones, around 79% seen once, with less than 6% in the top ten. Trimming cost V 10 bases and J 0 bases, with 12 bases left between them. The length of the CDR3 is 13 residues. Germline CDR1 and CDR2: MNHEY and SVGAGI. Comment on this clone: Its antigen is unknown.

The chain has TRBV6-5 and TRBJ2-5, with no clear D. The source material was PBMCs. This TCR was sampled from a male donor in good health and CMV-seropositive. CDR3 nucleotide sequence: TGTGCCACCCACCACGGGTACCAAGAGACCCAGTACTTC. It yields the protein CATHHGYQETQYF.